This TCR beta chain was retrieved from a study of beta chain features in type 1 diabetes. Study context: Examination of sorted cells across all samples involved about 99 million cells.

A heparinised blood draw that averaged about 100 mL was obtained once from each donor. The study reverse transcribed the entire isolated RNA, so it sequenced expressed TCRB transcripts. Data came from immunoSEQ multiplex PCR; TCRdb stores just in-frame clones and leaves some out. This sample has some 150,000 clones, with about 50% found just once. The CDR3 runs 14 residues. The V gene's germline CDR1 is LNHDA and CDR2 SQIVND (reference sequence). Trimming removed 3 bases from V and 4 bases from J; junction bases left unmatched: 3. The origin of this receptor is a man aged 18 to 30 in good health. Sample: Tregs from blood. This chain connects TRBV19 to TRBJ2-7, with 10 bases aligning to TRBD2. The CDR3 reads CASSILAGAYEQYF. For the CDR3, the DNA is TGTGCCAGTAGTATCCTAGCGGGAGCTTACGAGCAGTACTTC.